One and the same sample provided the 23 T cell receptor beta chains below, sequenced in a study of memory CD4+ T cells and cytomegalovirus serostatus. Single viable CD3+CD4+CD8-CD45RO+ cells were sorted as the memory CD4+ T cells. Profiling relied on immunoSEQ multiplex PCR, and the TCRdb table lists in-frame clones only, not all of them. The sample carries roughly 45,000 clones, about three quarters recorded once. Material for sequencing was memory CD4+ T cells from blood. These receptors were collected from an adult in good health and CMV-seronegative.

This clone has a single count. The junction and the germline gene differ at one end; a read error may be behind it. The chain employs TRBV27 and TRBJ2-7, with TRBD2 identical over 9 bases. This CDR3 contains 13 residues. Germline CDR1 MNHEY, CDR2 SMNVEV (reference sequence). CDR3 nucleotide sequence: TGTGTCAGCGCTGGACTAGCGACCTACGAGCAGTACTTC. Its protein is CVSAGLATYEQYF.

The chain links TRBV2 to TRBJ2-4; D not resolved. Looked up from germline, CDR1 is SNHLY and CDR2 is FYNNEI. Deletions cut 6 bases from V and 0 bases from J, with 15 bases between. The CDR3 length is 16 residues. Here the CDR3 reads CASRLALTLAKNIQYF. The CDR3, as DNA: TGTGCCAGCAGGCTGGCACTAACGCTAGCCAAAAACATTCAGTACTTC.

Here the CDR3 DNA reads TGTGCCAGCAGTTACTCACAGTCAAAACCCATCACTCTTGAGTATTTT. Translated, it gives CASSYSQSKPITLEYF. The rearrangement links TRBV6-5 to TRBJ2-3; D unresolved. The CDR3 extends over 16 amino acids. Germline V CDR1 and CDR2: MNHEY, SVGAGI. The V and J ends lost 0 bases and 13 bases respectively, with 23 bases between them.

The chain recombines TRBV10-2 with TRBJ1-5; 9 bases align to TRBD1. The V segment lost 5 bases and the J segment 7 bases; nucleotides outside the gene matches: 6. The germline CDR1 and CDR2 sequences are WSHSY and SAAADI. This CDR3 is built from 14 residues. CDR3 coding DNA: TGCGCCAGCAGTTGGACAGGGGCGCCCCAGCCCCAGCATTTT. Protein: CASSWTGAPQPQHF.

This clone was recorded a few times. The chain couples TRBV15 to TRBJ2-3, with D unclear. V lost 1 base to trimming and J lost 5 bases, with 4 bases between them. In germline, CDR1 is LNHNV, CDR2 YYDKDF (reference sequence). The CDR3 sequence is 12 residues long. The CDR3 is CATSRGQDTQYF. In DNA form, the CDR3 reads TGTGCCACCAGCAGAGGTCAAGATACGCAGTATTTT.

A few counts support this clone. The chain has TRBV18 and TRBJ1-5, with D unclear. Germline CDR1 reads KGHSH; CDR2 reads LQKENI. This CDR3 is built from 15 residues. Trimming shortened V by 3 bases and J by 4 bases, and 13 bases separated the two germline ends. The CDR3 bases are TGTGCCAGCTCACCGCAAGCTAACACTAATCAGCCCCAGCATTTT. Translating it yields CASSPQANTNQPQHF.

In this sample, this clone turned up once. The chain couples TRBV4-1 to TRBJ2-1; possibly TRBD2 for D (5 bases). Deletions cut 0 bases from V and 7 bases from J, with 13 bases between. Germline V gene sequence: CDR1 MGHRA, CDR2 YSYEKL. The length of the CDR3 is 15 residues. CDR3 sequence reads: CASSQESGSRNEQFF. The CDR3 coding sequence is TGCGCCAGCAGCCAAGAGTCGGGGTCCCGGAATGAGCAGTTCTTC.

This clone has just one count. This chain links TRBV27 with TRBJ1-2; D might be TRBD1 (6 bases). There are 14 residues in the CDR3. V was trimmed by 5 bases and J by 4 bases, leaving 14 bases between them. The germline CDR1 and CDR2 sequences are MNHEY and SMNVEV (reference sequence). CDR3 DNA sequence: TGTGCCAGCAGTGCAGCCGGGACACGCTATGGCTACACCTTC. It is translated as CASSAAGTRYGYTF.

The gene calls are TRBV5-4 and TRBJ1-2, with 8 nucleotides matching TRBD1. Per the germline V gene, CDR1 is SGHNT and CDR2 is YYREEE (reference sequence). Unmatched junction bases numbered 4, after V lost 3 bases and J lost 3 bases. There are 14 residues in the CDR3. CDR3 sequence: CASSSDREDYGYTF. CDR3 in DNA: TGTGCCAGCAGCTCGGACAGGGAGGACTATGGCTACACCTTC.

The rearrangement links TRBV5-1 to TRBJ2-2; TRBD1 matches at 7 bases. V gave up 7 bases and J gave up 5 bases; unmatched junction bases: 11. In germline, CDR1 is SGHRS, CDR2 YFSETQ. The CDR3 consists of 15 residues. The CDR3 loop reads CASHIRAGGTGELFF. In DNA, the CDR3 is TGCGCCAGCCATATAAGGGCAGGGGGAACCGGGGAGCTGTTTTTT.

The chain is built from TRBV28 and TRBJ1-1; D unclear. Trimming cost V 10 bases and J 2 bases, with 5 bases left between them. The CDR3 runs to 10 residues. Germline assignment: CDR1 MDHEN and CDR2 SYDVKM. The DNA of the CDR3 is TGTGCCACTCGTAACACTGAAGCTTTCTTT. Translating gives CATRNTEAFF.

This clone was seen only a few times. The rearrangement uses TRBV28 and TRBJ2-7; the D gene is possibly TRBD1 (6 bases). Looked up from germline, CDR1 is MDHEN and CDR2 is SYDVKM. The ends were cut back, 3 bases at V and 4 bases at J, with 19 bases in the middle. The CDR3 spans 16 residues. CDR3 coding DNA: TGTGCCAGCAGTTTGATCCCGGGGCAGGGGCGGTACGAGCAGTACTTC. Translating it yields CASSLIPGQGRYEQYF.

The chain joins TRBV6-1 to TRBJ1-4; 9 positions match TRBD1. The CDR3 runs 14 residues. V was clipped by 6 bases and J by 6 bases; unmatched bases: 5. Germline V gene sequence: CDR1 MNHNS, CDR2 SASEGT. As DNA, the CDR3 is TGTGCCAGCAGAAGGACAGGGGTGTATGAAAAACTGTTTTTT. Translating it yields CASRRTGVYEKLFF.

J is TRBJ2-5 and V is TRBV6-1, with a tentative D call TRBD2 (6 bases). V lost 3 bases and J lost 10, with 18 bases in between. This CDR3 has 14 residues. Looked up from germline, CDR1 is MNHNS and CDR2 is SASEGT. CDR3 residues: CASSDRAEGGIQYF. The CDR3 DNA reads TGTGCCAGCAGTGACAGGGCCGAAGGAGGGATCCAGTACTTC.

This chain uses TRBV19 with TRBJ2-2; 9 nucleotides match TRBD2. CDR1 and CDR2 (germline): LNHDA, SQIVND (reference sequence). With 7 bases clipped from V and 7 bases from J, the junction kept 10 bases outside the gene matches. The CDR3 is 15 residues long. The CDR3 DNA is TGTGCCAGTAACCCTTCGCGGGAGGGGAGCGGGGAGCTGTTTTTT. Its translation is CASNPSREGSGELFF.

The chain carries TRBV18 and TRBJ1-1, with unresolved D. The CDR3 spans 14 residues. The ends were cut back, 5 bases at V and 4 bases at J, with 14 bases in the middle. CDR1 and CDR2 from the germline V gene are KGHSH and LQKENI. The CDR3, as DNA: TGTGCCAGCTCAAGTCAGAGAGGAAGCACTGAAGCTTTCTTT. It specifies CASSSQRGSTEAFF. Together with reference TRBV18 and TRBJ1-1, the CDR3 gives the full variable domain: NAGVMQNPRHLVRRRGQEARLRCSPMKGHSHVYWYRQLPEEGLKFMVYLQKENIIDESGMPKERFSAEFPKEGPSILRIQQVVRGDSAAYFCASSSQRGSTEAFFGQGTRLTVV.

The chain combines TRBV27 with TRBJ2-5; a possible D gene is TRBD1 (6 bases). V gave up 5 bases and J gave up 1 base, with 17 bases separating them. Germline V gene data show CDR1 as MNHEY and CDR2 as SMNVEV (reference sequence). The CDR3 has 16 amino acids. The CDR3 DNA reads TGTGCCAGCAGTGCAGGGGTCGGTTCGTTCCAAGAGACCCAGTACTTC. This gives the protein CASSAGVGSFQETQYF.

The rearrangement uses TRBV10-3 and TRBJ1-1; TRBD1 matches 9 bases. Looked up from germline, CDR1 is ENHRY and CDR2 is SYGVKD. The CDR3 extends over 11 amino acids. The trim removed 2 bases at V and 11 bases at J, leaving 0 bases unmatched. The CDR3 here is CAISEGTGAFF. DNA for the CDR3: TGTGCCATCAGTGAGGGGACAGGGGCTTTCTTT.

The rearrangement uses TRBV14 and TRBJ2-4; possibly TRBD1 for D (5 bases). CDR3 size: 13 residues. V dropped 5 bases and J dropped 6 bases, with 11 bases sitting between them. From germline, CDR1 is SGHDN and CDR2 FVKESK. The CDR3 DNA reads as TGTGCCAGCAGCAACGTGGGGCCAAACATTCAGTACTTC. Protein: CASSNVGPNIQYF.

Only a few counts were recorded for this clone. The chain combines TRBV5-4 with TRBJ1-2; 11 bases are shared with TRBD1. The CDR3 is 16 amino acids. Looked up from germline, CDR1 is SGHNT and CDR2 is YYREEE (reference sequence). The V segment lost 3 bases and the J segment 2 bases; nucleotides outside the gene matches: 6. The CDR3 bases are TGTGCCAGCAGCTCAAGGACAGGGGGCCAGAACTATGGCTACACCTTC. This sequence encodes CASSSRTGGQNYGYTF.

The rearrangement links TRBV5-4 to TRBJ1-3; no clear D. With 2 bases removed from V and 1 base from J, the gap between germline ends came to 13 bases. Germline V gene sequence: CDR1 SGHNT, CDR2 YYREEE (reference sequence). The CDR3 spans 16 residues. CDR3 nucleotides: TGTGCCAGCAGCTTTAATTCGCGGGTATCTGGAAACACCATATATTTT. Amino acid sequence: CASSFNSRVSGNTIYF.

The chain uses TRBV5-1 and TRBJ2-7; 7 bases align to TRBD2. Germline CDR1 is SGHRS and CDR2 is YFSETQ. Losses at the gene ends were 3 bases for V and 5 bases for J; bases not matched to a gene: 5. The CDR3 extends over 13 amino acids. The CDR3 reads CASSYQRGHEQYF. The CDR3 coding sequence is TGCGCCAGCAGCTACCAGCGGGGACACGAGCAGTACTTC.

The chain is built from TRBV30 and TRBJ1-1; perhaps TRBD1 as D (5 bases). The CDR3 has 12 residues. Germline V gives CDR1 GTSNPN, CDR2 SVGIG (reference sequence). V was cut by 5 bases and J by 11 bases, with 18 bases left in between. CDR3 loop: CAWRGERGEAFF. In DNA, the CDR3 is TGTGCCTGGCGGGGGGAAAGGGGAGAGGCTTTCTTT.